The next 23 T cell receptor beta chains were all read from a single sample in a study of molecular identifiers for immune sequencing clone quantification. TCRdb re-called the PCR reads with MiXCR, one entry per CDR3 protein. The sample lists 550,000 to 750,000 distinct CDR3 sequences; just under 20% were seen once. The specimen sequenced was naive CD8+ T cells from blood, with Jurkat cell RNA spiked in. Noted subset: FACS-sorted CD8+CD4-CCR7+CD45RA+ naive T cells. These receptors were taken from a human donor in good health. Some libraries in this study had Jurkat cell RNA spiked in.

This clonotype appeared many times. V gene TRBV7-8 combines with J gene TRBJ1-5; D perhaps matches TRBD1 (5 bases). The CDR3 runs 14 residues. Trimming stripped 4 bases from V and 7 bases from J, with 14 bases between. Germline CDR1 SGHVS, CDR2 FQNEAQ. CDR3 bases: TGTGCCAGCAGCTCACCAGGGAAACACCAGCCCCAGCATTTT. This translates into CASSSPGKHQPQHF.

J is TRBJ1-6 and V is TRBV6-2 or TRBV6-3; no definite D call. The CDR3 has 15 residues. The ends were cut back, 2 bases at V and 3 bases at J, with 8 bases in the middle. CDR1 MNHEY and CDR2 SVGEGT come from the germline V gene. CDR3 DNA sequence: TGTGCCAGCAGTTACCAAGGGATCTATAATTCACCCCTCCACTTT. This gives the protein CASSYQGIYNSPLHF.

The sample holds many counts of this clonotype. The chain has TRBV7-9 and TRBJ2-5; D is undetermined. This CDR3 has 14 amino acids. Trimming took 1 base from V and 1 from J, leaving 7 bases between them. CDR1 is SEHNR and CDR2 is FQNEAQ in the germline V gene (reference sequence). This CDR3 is CASSLGDFQETQYF. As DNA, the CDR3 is TGTGCCAGCAGCTTAGGGGATTTCCAAGAGACCCAGTACTTC.

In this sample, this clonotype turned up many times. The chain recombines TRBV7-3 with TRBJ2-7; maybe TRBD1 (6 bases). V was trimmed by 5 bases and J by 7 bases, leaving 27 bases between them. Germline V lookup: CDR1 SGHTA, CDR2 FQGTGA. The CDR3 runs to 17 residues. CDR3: CASSPPRDVGGQGEQYF. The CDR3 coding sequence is TGTGCCAGCAGCCCCCCACGTGACGTAGGAGGTCAGGGGGAGCAGTACTTC.

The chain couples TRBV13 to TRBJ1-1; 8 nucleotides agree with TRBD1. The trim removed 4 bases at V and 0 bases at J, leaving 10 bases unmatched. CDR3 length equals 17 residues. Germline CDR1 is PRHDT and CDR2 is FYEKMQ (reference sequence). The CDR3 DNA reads TGTGCCAGCAGCTCCCGACAGGGGATGGTCATGAACACTGAAGCTTTCTTT. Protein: CASSSRQGMVMNTEAFF.

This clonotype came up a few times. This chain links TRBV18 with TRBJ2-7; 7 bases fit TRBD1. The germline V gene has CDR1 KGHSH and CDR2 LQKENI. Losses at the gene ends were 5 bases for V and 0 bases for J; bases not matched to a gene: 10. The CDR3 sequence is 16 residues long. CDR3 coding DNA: TGTGCCAGCTCATCAAAGACAGGGCGCAGCTCCTACGAGCAGTACTTC. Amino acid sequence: CASSSKTGRSSYEQYF. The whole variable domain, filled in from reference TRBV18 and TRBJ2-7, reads NAGVMQNPRHLVRRRGQEARLRCSPMKGHSHVYWYRQLPEEGLKFMVYLQKENIIDESGMPKERFSAEFPKEGPSILRIQQVVRGDSAAYFCASSSKTGRSSYEQYFGPGTRLTVT.

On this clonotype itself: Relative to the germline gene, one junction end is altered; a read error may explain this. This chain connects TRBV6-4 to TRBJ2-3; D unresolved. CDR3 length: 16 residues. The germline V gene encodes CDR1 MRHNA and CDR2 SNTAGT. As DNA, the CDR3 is TGTGCCAGCAGTGACTCGTTCTACCACCCTCACAGATACGCAGTATTT. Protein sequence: CASSDSFYHPHRYAVF.

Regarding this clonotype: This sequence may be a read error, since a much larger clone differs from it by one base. The CDR3 DNA reads as TGTGCCAGCAGTCCCACACTTCCGGGACAGGGGAGGAAACAAGAGACCCAGTACTTC. It specifies CASSPTLPGQGRKQETQYF. The chain combines TRBV12-3 or TRBV12-4 with TRBJ2-5; 10 bases agree with TRBD1. V was clipped by 5 bases and J by 2 bases; unmatched bases: 17. The CDR3 covers 19 residues.

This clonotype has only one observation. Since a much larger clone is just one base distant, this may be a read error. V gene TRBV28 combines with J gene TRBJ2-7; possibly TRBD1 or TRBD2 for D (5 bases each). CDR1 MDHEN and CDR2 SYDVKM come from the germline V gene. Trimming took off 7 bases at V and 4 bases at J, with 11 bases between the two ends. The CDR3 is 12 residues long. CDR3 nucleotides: TGTGCCAGCAATGAGGGGCAGTACGAGCAGTACTTC. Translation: CASNEGQYEQYF. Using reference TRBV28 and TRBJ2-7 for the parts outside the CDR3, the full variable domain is DVKVTQSSRYLVKRTGEKVFLECVQDMDHENMFWYRQDPGLGLRLIYFSYDVKMKEKGDIPEGYSVSREKKERFSLILESASTNQTSMYLCASNEGQYEQYFGPGTRLTVT.

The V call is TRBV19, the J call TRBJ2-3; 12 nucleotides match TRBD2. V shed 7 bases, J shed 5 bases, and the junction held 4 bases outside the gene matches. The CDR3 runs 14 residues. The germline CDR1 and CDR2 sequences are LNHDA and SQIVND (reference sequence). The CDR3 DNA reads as TGTGCCAGTACAACGGGACTAGCGGGAGATACGCAGTATTTT. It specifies CASTTGLAGDTQYF.

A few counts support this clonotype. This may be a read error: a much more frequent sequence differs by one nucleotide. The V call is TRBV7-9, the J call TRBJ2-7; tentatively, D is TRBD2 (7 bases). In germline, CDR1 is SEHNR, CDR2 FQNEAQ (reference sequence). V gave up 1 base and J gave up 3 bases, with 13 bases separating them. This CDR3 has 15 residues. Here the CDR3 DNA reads TGTGCCAGCAGCTTAGGGGGGGGCGACCTCTACGAGCAGTACTTC. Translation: CASSLGGGDLYEQYF.

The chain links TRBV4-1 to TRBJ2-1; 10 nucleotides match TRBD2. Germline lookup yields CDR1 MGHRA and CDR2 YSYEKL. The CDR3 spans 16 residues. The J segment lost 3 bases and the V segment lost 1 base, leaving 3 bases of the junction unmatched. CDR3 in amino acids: CASSQGTSGVYNEQFF. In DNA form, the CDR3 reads TGCGCCAGCAGCCAAGGGACTAGCGGAGTCTACAATGAGCAGTTCTTC.

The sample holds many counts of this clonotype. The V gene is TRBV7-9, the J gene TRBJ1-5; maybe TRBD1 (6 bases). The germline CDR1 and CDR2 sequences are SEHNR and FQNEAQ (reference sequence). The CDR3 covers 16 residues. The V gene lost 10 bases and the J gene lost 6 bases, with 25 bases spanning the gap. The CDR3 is CATHLAQQGGGQPQHF. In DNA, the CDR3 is TGTGCCACACACCTAGCCCAACAGGGAGGGGGTCAGCCCCAGCATTTT. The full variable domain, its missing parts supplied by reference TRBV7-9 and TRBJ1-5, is DTGVSQNPRHKITKRGQNVTFRCDPISEHNRLYWYRQTLGQGPEFLTYFQNEAQLEKSRLLSDRFSAERPKGSFSTLEIQRTEQGDSAMYLCATHLAQQGGGQPQHFGDGTRLSIL.

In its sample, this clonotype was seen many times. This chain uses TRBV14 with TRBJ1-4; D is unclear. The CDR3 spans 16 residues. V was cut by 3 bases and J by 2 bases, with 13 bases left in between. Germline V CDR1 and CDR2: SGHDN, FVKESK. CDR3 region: CASSHHSRLTNEKLFF. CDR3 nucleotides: TGTGCCAGCAGCCACCACAGCCGTTTGACTAATGAAAAACTGTTTTTT. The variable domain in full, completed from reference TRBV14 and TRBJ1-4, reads EAGVTQFPSHSVIEKGQTVTLRCDPISGHDNLYWYRRVMGKEIKFLLHFVKESKQDESGMPNNRFLAERTGGTYSTLKVQPAELEDSGVYFCASSHHSRLTNEKLFFGSGTQLSVL.

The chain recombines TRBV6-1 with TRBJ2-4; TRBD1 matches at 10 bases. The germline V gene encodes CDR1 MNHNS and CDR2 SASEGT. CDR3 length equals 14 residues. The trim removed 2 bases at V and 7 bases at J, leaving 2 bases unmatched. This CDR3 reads CASSEWGQGNIQYF. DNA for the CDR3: TGTGCCAGCAGTGAATGGGGACAGGGGAACATTCAGTACTTC.

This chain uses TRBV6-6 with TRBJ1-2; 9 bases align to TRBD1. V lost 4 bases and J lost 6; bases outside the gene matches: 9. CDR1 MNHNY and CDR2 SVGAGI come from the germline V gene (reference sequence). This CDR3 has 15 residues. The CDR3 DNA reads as TGTGCCAGCAGTTGGTTGGGACAGGGAGAAAATGGCTACACCTTC. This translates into CASSWLGQGENGYTF.

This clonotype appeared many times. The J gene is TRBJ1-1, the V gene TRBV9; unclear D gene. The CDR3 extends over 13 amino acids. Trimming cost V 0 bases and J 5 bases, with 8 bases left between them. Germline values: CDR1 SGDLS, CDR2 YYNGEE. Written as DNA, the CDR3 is TGTGCCAGCAGCGTAGTACAGAGGACTGAAGCTTTCTTT. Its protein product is CASSVVQRTEAFF.

The CDR3 sequence is CSAPSGNTIYF. As DNA, the CDR3 is TGCAGTGCTCCGAGTGGAAACACCATATATTTT. V is TRBV20-1 and J is TRBJ1-3; D uncertain. Germline V CDR1 and CDR2: DFQATT, SNEGSKA (reference sequence). CDR3 length: 11 residues. V lost 5 bases and J lost 3, with 5 bases in between.

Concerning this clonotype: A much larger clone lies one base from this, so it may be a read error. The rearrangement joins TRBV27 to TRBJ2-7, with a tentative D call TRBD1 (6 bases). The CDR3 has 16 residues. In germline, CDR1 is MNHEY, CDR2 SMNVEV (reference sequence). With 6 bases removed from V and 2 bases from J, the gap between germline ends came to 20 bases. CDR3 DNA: TGTGCCAGCAGACAGGGCCCAGGAGATTCCACCTACGAGCAGTACTTC. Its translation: CASRQGPGDSTYEQYF.

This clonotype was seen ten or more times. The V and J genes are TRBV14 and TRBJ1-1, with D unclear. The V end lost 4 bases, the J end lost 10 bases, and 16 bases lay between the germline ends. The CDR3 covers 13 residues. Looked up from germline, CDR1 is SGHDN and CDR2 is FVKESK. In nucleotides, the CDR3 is TGTGCCAGCAGCCCCCTCTCGAGTAGCGGAGCTTTCTTT. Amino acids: CASSPLSSSGAFF.

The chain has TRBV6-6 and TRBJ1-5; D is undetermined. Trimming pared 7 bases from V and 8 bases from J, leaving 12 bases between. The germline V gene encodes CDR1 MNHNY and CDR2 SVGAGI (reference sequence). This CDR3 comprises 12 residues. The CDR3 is CASTPREKPQHF. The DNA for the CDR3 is TGTGCCAGCACTCCTAGGGAAAAGCCCCAGCATTTT.

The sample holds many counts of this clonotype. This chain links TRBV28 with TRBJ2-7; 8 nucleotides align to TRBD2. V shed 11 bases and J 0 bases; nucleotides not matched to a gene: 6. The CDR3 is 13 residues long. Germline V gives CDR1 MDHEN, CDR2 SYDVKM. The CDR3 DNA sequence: TGTGCCGCTAGGGCGGGGGGCTCCTACGAGCAGTACTTC. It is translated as CAARAGGSYEQYF.

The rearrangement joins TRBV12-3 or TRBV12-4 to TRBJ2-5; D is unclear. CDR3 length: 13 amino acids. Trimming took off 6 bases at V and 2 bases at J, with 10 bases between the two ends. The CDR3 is CASRALVQETQYF. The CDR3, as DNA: TGTGCCAGCAGGGCCTTGGTTCAAGAGACCCAGTACTTC.